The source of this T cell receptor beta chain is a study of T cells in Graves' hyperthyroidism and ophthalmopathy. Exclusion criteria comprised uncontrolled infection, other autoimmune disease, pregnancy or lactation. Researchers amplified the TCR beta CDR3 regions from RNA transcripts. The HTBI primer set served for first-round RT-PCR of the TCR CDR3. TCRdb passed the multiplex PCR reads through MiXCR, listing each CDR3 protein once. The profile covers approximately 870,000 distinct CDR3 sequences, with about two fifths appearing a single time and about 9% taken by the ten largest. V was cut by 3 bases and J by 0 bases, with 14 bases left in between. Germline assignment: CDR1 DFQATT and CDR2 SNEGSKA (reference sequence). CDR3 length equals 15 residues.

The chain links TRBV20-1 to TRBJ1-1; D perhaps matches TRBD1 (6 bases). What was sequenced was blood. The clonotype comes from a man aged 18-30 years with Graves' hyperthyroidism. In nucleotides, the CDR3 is TGCAGTGCTAGGAGACAGGTTATTATGAACACTGAAGCTTTCTTT. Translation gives CSARRQVIMNTEAFF.